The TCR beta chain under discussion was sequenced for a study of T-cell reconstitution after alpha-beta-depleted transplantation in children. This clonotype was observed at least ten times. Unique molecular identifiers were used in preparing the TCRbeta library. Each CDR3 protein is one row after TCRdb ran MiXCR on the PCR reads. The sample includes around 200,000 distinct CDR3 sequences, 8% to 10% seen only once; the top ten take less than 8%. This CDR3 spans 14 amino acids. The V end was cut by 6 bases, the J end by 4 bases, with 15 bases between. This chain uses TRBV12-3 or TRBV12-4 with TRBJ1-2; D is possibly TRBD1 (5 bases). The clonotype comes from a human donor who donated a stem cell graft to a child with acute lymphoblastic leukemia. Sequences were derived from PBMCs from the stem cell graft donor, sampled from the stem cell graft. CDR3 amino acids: CASSPRGGGYGYTF. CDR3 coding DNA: TGTGCCAGCAGCCCCCGGGGGGGAGGCTATGGCTACACCTTC.